This TCR beta chain was sequenced in a study of blood T cell repertoires in COVID-19. Study summary: From the United States, Italy and Spain came samples of acute and convalescent COVID-19. PBMCs, B-cell-depleted T cells, or T cells provided the cDNA or gDNA that made up the material.

V shed 0 bases and J shed 1 base, with 15 bases lying between them. Germline CDR1 and CDR2: LNHNV and YYDKDF (reference sequence). This CDR3 has 17 residues. Original handling: Scientists estimated how many nucleated cells there were by amplifying reference gene primers. Clones were read by immunoSEQ multiplex PCR, and TCRdb kept only the in-frame ones, dropping some. For V, J and clone size, that table is used; D and trimming come from the DNA. This sample has roughly 190,000 clones, with roughly nine tenths found just once. Material: peripheral blood. The genes are TRBV15 and TRBJ1-1, with D perhaps matching TRBD1 (6 bases). The sequence was collected from a man aged 25-40 years with acute or convalescent COVID-19. The CDR3 here is CATSRENRVPANTEAFF. In DNA form, the CDR3 reads TGTGCCACCAGCAGAGAAAACAGGGTCCCGGCGAACACTGAAGCTTTCTTT.